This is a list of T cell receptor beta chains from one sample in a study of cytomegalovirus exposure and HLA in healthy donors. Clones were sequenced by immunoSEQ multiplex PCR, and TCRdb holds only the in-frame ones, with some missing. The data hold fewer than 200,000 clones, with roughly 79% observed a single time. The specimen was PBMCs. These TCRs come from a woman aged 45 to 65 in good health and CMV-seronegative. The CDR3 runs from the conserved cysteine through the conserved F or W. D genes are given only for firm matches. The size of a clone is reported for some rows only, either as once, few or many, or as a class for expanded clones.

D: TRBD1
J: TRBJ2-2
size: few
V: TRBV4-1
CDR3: CASSQDQQGAFPGELFF
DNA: TGCGCCAGCAGCCAAGATCAACAGGGGGCTTTCCCCGGGGAGCTGTTTTTT

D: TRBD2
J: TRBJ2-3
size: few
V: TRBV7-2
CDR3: CASSLAGGKTDTQYF
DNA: TGTGCCAGCAGCTTAGCCGGGGGGAAAACAGATACGCAGTATTTT

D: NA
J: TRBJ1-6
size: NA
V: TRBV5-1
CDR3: CASSLGARASQGGPLHF
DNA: TGCGCCAGCAGCTTGGGGGCCAGGGCCTCCCAGGGCGGACCCCTCCACTTT

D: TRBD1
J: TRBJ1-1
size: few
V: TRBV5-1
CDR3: CASSPTGTGNPEAFF
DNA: TGCGCCAGCAGCCCGACCGGGACAGGGAACCCTGAAGCTTTCTTT

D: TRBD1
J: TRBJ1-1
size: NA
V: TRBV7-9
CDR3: CASSFEGARNTEAFF
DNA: TGTGCCAGCAGCTTTGAGGGGGCGAGGAACACTGAAGCTTTCTTT

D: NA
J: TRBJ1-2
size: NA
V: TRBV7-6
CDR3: CASSLRPTANYGYTF
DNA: TGTGCCAGCAGCTTAAGGCCGACAGCTAACTATGGCTACACCTTC

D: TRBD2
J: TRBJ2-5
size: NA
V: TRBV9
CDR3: CASSPLGTSGPGETQYF
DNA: TGTGCCAGCAGCCCCTTGGGGACTAGCGGCCCCGGAGAGACCCAGTACTTC

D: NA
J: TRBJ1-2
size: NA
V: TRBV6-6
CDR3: CASSYSSDNYGYTF
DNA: TGTGCCAGCAGTTACTCGTCAGATAACTATGGCTACACCTTC

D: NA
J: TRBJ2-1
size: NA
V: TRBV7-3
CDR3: CASSLRRTGEQFF
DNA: TGTGCCAGCAGCTTAAGGAGGACCGGTGAGCAGTTCTTC

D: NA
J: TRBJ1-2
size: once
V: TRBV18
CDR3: CASSPRQGTYGYTF
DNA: TGTGCCAGCTCACCCCGTCAGGGAACCTATGGCTACACCTTC

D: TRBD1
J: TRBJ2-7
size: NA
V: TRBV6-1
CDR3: CASIPDRGNTYEQYF
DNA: TGTGCGAGCATCCCAGACAGGGGGAACACCTACGAGCAGTACTTC

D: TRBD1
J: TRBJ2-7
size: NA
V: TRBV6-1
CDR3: CASRRTGLPYEQYF
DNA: TGTGCCAGCAGGCGGACAGGGCTTCCCTACGAGCAGTACTTC

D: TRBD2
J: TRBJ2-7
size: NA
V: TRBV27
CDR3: CASSSVIAGLGEQYF
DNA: TGTGCCAGCAGTTCAGTTATAGCGGGTTTGGGGGAGCAGTACTTC

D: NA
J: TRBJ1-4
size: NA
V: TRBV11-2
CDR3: CASSFNREEKLFF
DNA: TGTGCCAGCAGCTTTAATCGAGAAGAAAAACTGTTTTTT

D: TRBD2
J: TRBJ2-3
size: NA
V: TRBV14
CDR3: CASSQGLAYTQYF
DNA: TGTGCCAGCAGCCAGGGACTAGCGTATACGCAGTATTTT

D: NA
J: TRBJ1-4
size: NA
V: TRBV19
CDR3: CASSRERLEKLFF
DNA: TGTGCCAGTAGCAGAGAGCGGCTTGAAAAACTGTTTTTT

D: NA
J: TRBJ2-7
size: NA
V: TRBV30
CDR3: CAWSIGGPRSYEQYF
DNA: TGTGCCTGGAGTATCGGAGGCCCCAGGAGCTACGAGCAGTACTTC

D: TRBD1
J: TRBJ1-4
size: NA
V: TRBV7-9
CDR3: CASALQGAFEKLFF
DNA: TGTGCCAGCGCACTTCAGGGGGCGTTTGAAAAACTGTTTTTT

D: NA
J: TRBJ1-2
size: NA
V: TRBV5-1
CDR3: CASSPEDERHGYTF
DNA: TGCGCCAGCAGCCCGGAGGACGAGCGGCATGGCTACACCTTC

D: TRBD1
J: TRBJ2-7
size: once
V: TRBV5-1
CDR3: CASSLSSGQSSYEQYF
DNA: TGCGCCAGCAGCTTGTCGTCGGGACAGAGCTCCTACGAGCAGTACTTC

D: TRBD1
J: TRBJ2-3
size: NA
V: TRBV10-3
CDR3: CAISEATGTTDTQYF
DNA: TGTGCCATCAGTGAGGCGACAGGGACCACAGATACGCAGTATTTT

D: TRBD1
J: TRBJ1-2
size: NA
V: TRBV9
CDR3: CASSTTGTGLYGYTF
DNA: TGTGCCAGCAGCACAACCGGGACAGGGCTCTATGGCTACACCTTC

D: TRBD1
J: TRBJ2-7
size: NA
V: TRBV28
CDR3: CATETTGTGVYEQYF
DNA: TGTGCCACCGAAACGACCGGGACAGGGGTATACGAGCAGTACTTC

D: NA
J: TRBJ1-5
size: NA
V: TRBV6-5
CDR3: CASSPQDSAPQHF
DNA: TGTGCCAGCAGTCCTCAGGACAGCGCGCCCCAGCATTTT

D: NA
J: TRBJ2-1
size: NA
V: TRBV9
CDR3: CASSVAIGVGEQFF
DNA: TGTGCCAGCAGCGTAGCTATAGGGGTAGGGGAGCAGTTCTTC

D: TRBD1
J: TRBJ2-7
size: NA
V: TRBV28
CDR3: CASARDRGHEQYF
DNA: TGTGCCAGCGCCCGGGACAGGGGACACGAGCAGTACTTC

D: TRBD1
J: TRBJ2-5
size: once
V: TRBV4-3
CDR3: CASSRDRGQETQYF
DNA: TGCGCCAGCAGCCGGGACAGGGGACAAGAGACCCAGTACTTC

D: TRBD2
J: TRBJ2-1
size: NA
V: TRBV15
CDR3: CATSRDPVASGSYNEQFF
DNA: TGTGCCACCAGCCGAGACCCTGTGGCTAGCGGGAGCTACAATGAGCAGTTCTTC

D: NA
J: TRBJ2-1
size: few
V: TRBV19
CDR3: CASRGQTSYNEQFF
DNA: TGTGCCAGTAGGGGACAAACCTCCTACAATGAGCAGTTCTTC

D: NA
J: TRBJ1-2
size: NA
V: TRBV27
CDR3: CASSPAGRGYGYTF
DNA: TGTGCCAGCAGTCCCGCCGGGAGGGGCTATGGCTACACCTTC

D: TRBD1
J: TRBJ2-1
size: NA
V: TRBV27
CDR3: CASSWDRNNEQFF
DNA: TGTGCCAGCAGTTGGGACAGAAACAATGAGCAGTTCTTC

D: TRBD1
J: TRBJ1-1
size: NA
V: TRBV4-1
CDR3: CASSQDHGQGDPAFF
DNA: TGCGCCAGCAGCCAAGATCATGGGCAGGGGGATCCAGCTTTCTTT

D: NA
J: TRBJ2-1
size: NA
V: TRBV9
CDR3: CASSVGGSKTSNNEQFF
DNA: TGTGCCAGCAGCGTAGGCGGCTCGAAGACCTCAAACAATGAGCAGTTCTTC

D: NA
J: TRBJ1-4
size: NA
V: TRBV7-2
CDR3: CASSLGGIFGEKLFF
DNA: TGTGCCAGCAGCTTAGGCGGGATATTTGGAGAAAAACTGTTTTTT

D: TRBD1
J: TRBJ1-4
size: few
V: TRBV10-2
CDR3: CASSAGGRWDEKLFF
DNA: TGCGCCAGCAGCGCAGGGGGTAGATGGGATGAAAAACTGTTTTTT

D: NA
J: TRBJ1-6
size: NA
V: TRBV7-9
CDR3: CSSSLGGVGSPLHF
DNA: TGTTCCAGCAGCTTAGGGGGGGTTGGTTCACCCCTCCACTTT

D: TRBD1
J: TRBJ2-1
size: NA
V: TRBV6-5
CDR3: CASSSTGQGFYNEQFF
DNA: TGTGCCAGCAGTTCCACCGGACAGGGATTCTACAATGAGCAGTTCTTC

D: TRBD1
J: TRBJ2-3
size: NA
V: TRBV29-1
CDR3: CSVLGGGQGTDTQYF
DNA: TGCAGCGTTCTAGGGGGGGGACAGGGGACAGATACGCAGTATTTT

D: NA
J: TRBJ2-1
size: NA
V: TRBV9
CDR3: CASSVVGGSENEQFF
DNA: TGTGCCAGCAGCGTAGTAGGTGGCAGCGAAAATGAGCAGTTCTTC

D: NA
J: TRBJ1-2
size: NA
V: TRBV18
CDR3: CASSPVTGPTNYGYTF
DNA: TGTGCCAGCTCACCAGTGACAGGCCCAACTAACTATGGCTACACCTTC

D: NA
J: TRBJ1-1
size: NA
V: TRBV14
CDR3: CASRGAGRTEAFF
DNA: TGTGCCTCCCGGGGGGCGGGTCGCACTGAAGCTTTCTTT

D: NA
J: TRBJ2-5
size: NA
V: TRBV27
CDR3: CASSFSDGGETQYF
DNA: TGTGCCAGCAGTTTTTCGGATGGAGGGGAGACCCAGTACTTC